Shown below are 21 T cell receptor beta chains from a single sample sequenced in a study of glioma-infiltrating T cells after dendritic cell vaccination. Produced via immunoSEQ multiplex PCR; TCRdb's table is partial and in-frame only. Altogether approximately 91,000 clones are present, approximately 78% being singletons, with the ten largest covering 2.1%. Time point specified: after dendritic cell vaccination, including at tumor progression/relapse. Sequencing used blood, obtained after dendritic cell vaccination. The receptors were gathered from a human donor with glioblastoma.

This sequence joins TRBV9 and TRBJ2-7, with 7 nucleotides matching TRBD2. The CDR3 extends over 20 amino acids. Germline-derived CDR1 and CDR2 are SGDLS and YYNGEE. V shed 0 bases, J shed 3 bases, and the junction held 21 bases outside the gene matches. The CDR3 loop is CASSVAPRALATELFYEQYV. The CDR3, as DNA: TGTGCCAGCAGCGTAGCCCCCCGGGCACTAGCGACCGAACTCTTCTACGAGCAGTACGTC.

V gene TRBV19 combines with J gene TRBJ2-7; D may be TRBD2 (6 bases). The ends were cut back, 3 bases at V and 6 bases at J, with 21 bases in the middle. Per the germline V gene, CDR1 is LNHDA and CDR2 is SQIVND (reference sequence). The CDR3 extends over 16 amino acids. Here the CDR3 reads CASSIGRPPREFEQYF. CDR3 coding DNA: TGTGCCAGTAGTATCGGCAGACCACCCCGGGAGTTCGAGCAGTACTTC.

V is TRBV5-1 and J is TRBJ2-6; D remains ambiguous. The length of the CDR3 is 20 residues. Germline CDR1 SGHRS, CDR2 YFSETQ. V lost 3 bases, J lost 1 base, and 23 bases lay in between. The CDR3 bases are TGCGCCAGCAGCTCCCAACCGCAGCGTGTTTTGGTGTCTGGGGCCAACGTCCTGACTTTC. Translation gives CASSSQPQRVLVSGANVLTF.

The table lists this clone with a count of one. The chain employs TRBV7-6 and TRBJ2-1; the match to TRBD2 covers 9 bases. The CDR3 is 14 amino acids. After removal of 5 bases from V and 10 bases from J, the junction contained 9 bases not matched to a gene. Germline CDR1 SGHVS, CDR2 FNYEAQ. The CDR3, as DNA: TGTGCCAGCAGCACTCCGGGACTAGCTCGGGAGCAGTTCTTC. This encodes CASSTPGLAREQFF.

This clone was detected a few times. The V call is TRBV7-9, the J call TRBJ1-6; 8 bases match TRBD1. V trimming: 5 bases; J trimming: 7 bases; junction bases outside the gene matches: 7. The CDR3 length is 15 residues. In germline, CDR1 is SEHNR, CDR2 FQNEAQ (reference sequence). The CDR3 bases are TGTGCCAGCAGCGATGGACAGGGCAACAATTCACCCCTCCACTTT. This encodes CASSDGQGNNSPLHF.

The chain has TRBV6-1 and TRBJ2-5, with 7 bases aligning to TRBD2. From germline, CDR1 is MNHNS and CDR2 SASEGT. Trimming cost V 8 bases and J 0 bases; bases outside gene matches: 0. The CDR3 is 12 amino acids. The CDR3 nucleotides read TGTGCCAGCGGGAGGGACCAAGAGACCCAGTACTTC. Translated, it gives CASGRDQETQYF.

The chain combines TRBV6-5 with TRBJ1-2; 9 bases match TRBD1. CDR3 length: 15 residues. Trimming took 6 bases from V and 4 from J; bases not matched to a gene: 9. Germline-derived CDR1 and CDR2 are MNHEY and SVGAGI. CDR3 coding DNA: TGTGCCAGCAGAAATCCGGGACAGGGCCGCTATGGCTACACCTTC. Translation gives CASRNPGQGRYGYTF.

The gene calls are TRBV2 and TRBJ2-2; 11 positions match TRBD2. The CDR3 covers 15 residues. V was clipped by 5 bases and J by 5 bases; unmatched bases: 4. Germline V gives CDR1 SNHLY, CDR2 FYNNEI. DNA of the CDR3: TGTGCCAGCAGTCGGACTAGCGGGTTTACCGGGGAGCTGTTTTTT. Protein sequence: CASSRTSGFTGELFF.

This clone was recorded once. This chain uses TRBV14 with TRBJ2-5; 9 nucleotides match TRBD2. Germline trimming cut 3 bases from V and 5 bases from J; bases unmatched to any gene: 7. This CDR3 is 15 amino acids long. Germline V lookup: CDR1 SGHDN, CDR2 FVKESK. CDR3 region: CASSQHLAGIETQYF. In DNA form, the CDR3 reads TGTGCCAGCAGCCAGCATCTAGCGGGGATCGAGACCCAGTACTTC.

This rearrangement joins TRBV2 to TRBJ1-2; TRBD1 matches 7 bases. The CDR3 is 14 residues long. J gave up 1 base and V 4 bases, and 3 bases lay outside the gene matches. The germline V gene has CDR1 SNHLY and CDR2 FYNNEI. CDR3 DNA sequence: TGTGCCAGCAGTGGGACAGGATTTAACTATGGCTACACCTTC. Its translation is CASSGTGFNYGYTF.

This chain links TRBV19 with TRBJ2-7; TRBD2 matches at 7 bases. Germline-derived CDR1 and CDR2 are LNHDA and SQIVND (reference sequence). The CDR3 has 14 residues. The ends lost 7 bases at V and 1 base at J; junction bases unmatched: 7. CDR3 region: CASTPTGGSYEQYF. The CDR3 bases are TGTGCCAGTACTCCGACGGGGGGATCCTACGAGCAGTACTTC. Full variable domain (missing parts from reference TRBV19 and TRBJ2-7): DGGITQSPKYLFRKEGQNVTLSCEQNLNHDAMYWYRQDPGQGLRLIYYSQIVNDFQKGDIAEGYSVSREKKESFPLTVTSAQKNPTAFYLCASTPTGGSYEQYFGPGTRLTVT.

This chain connects TRBV6-1 to TRBJ1-2, with D perhaps matching TRBD1 (6 bases). Germline V gives CDR1 MNHNS, CDR2 SASEGT. V shed 6 bases and J shed 3 bases, with 14 bases lying between them. The CDR3 is made up of 14 amino acids. The CDR3 loop is CASREAWGHYGYTF. In nucleotides, the CDR3 is TGTGCCAGCAGGGAGGCCTGGGGGCACTATGGCTACACCTTC.

The chain couples TRBV7-9 to TRBJ2-1, with D uncertain. V dropped 3 bases and J dropped 1 base, with 10 bases sitting between them. The CDR3 has 15 residues. Looked up from germline, CDR1 is SEHNR and CDR2 is FQNEAQ (reference sequence). The CDR3: CASSFGATSYNEQFF. The CDR3 nucleotides read TGTGCCAGCAGCTTTGGAGCTACATCCTACAATGAGCAGTTCTTC.

The CDR3 is CASSVIANTGELFF. The DNA for the CDR3 is TGTGCCAGTAGCGTTATCGCGAACACCGGGGAGCTGTTTTTT. The chain carries TRBV19 and TRBJ2-2; D remains unclear. The CDR3 is 14 amino acids. From germline, CDR1 is LNHDA and CDR2 SQIVND (reference sequence). V lost 6 bases and J 0 bases, leaving 8 bases between the germline ends.

This chain joins TRBV30 and TRBJ1-2; 9 positions match TRBD1. CDR1 GTSNPN and CDR2 SVGIG come from the germline V gene (reference sequence). V was pared by 2 bases and J by 3 bases, with 4 bases of the junction left unmatched. This CDR3 is built from 14 residues. This CDR3 reads CAWSTTGGYYGYTF. CDR3 bases: TGTGCCTGGAGTACGACAGGGGGGTACTATGGCTACACCTTC.

This chain uses TRBV5-1 with TRBJ2-5; D possibly corresponds to TRBD2 (6 bases). The CDR3 contains 14 residues. V dropped 1 base and J dropped 4 bases, with 11 bases sitting between them. Germline V gene data show CDR1 as SGHRS and CDR2 as YFSETQ. CDR3 bases: TGCGCCAGCAGCTTGAGTCGGGAGAGAGAGACCCAGTACTTC. The encoded protein is CASSLSRERETQYF.

The chain carries TRBV6-5 and TRBJ2-1, with 8 bases matching TRBD2. The germline V gene has CDR1 MNHEY and CDR2 SVGAGI. Unmatched junction bases numbered 14, after V lost 5 bases and J lost 14 bases. CDR3 size: 14 residues. The CDR3 spells CASSEFPREGRKFF. CDR3 coding DNA: TGTGCCAGCAGTGAATTCCCACGGGAGGGCCGGAAGTTCTTC.

The chain links TRBV13 to TRBJ1-2; 8 bases align to TRBD1. CDR3 size: 17 residues. Germline CDR1 and CDR2: PRHDT and FYEKMQ (reference sequence). V lost 0 bases, J lost 7 bases, and 13 bases stayed unmatched. The CDR3 reads CASSLGRQTGEASGYTF. The CDR3 DNA is TGTGCCAGCAGCTTAGGCCGTCAGACAGGGGAGGCGAGTGGCTACACCTTC.

V gene TRBV19 combines with J gene TRBJ2-3, with TRBD2 identical over 10 bases. In germline, CDR1 is LNHDA, CDR2 SQIVND (reference sequence). V was pared by 8 bases and J by 4 bases, with 6 bases of the junction left unmatched. This CDR3 contains 14 residues. DNA for the CDR3: TGTGCCAGTCGCCCTAGCGGGAGAGCAGATACGCAGTATTTT. Translating it yields CASRPSGRADTQYF.

This clone was seen just once. The chain employs TRBV2 and TRBJ1-2; TRBD1 matches 8 bases. This CDR3 has 17 amino acids. The V gene end was trimmed by 2 bases and the J gene end by 8 bases; junction bases not matched to a gene: 16. CDR1 SNHLY and CDR2 FYNNEI come from the germline V gene. The CDR3 region has the DNA TGTGCCAGCAGTGAACCACCCTTCAGGGGGCGGTATACCGGCTACACCTTC. It specifies CASSEPPFRGRYTGYTF.

J is TRBJ2-3 and V is TRBV27; 7 nucleotides match TRBD1. V lost 6 bases, J lost 0 bases, and 15 bases stayed unmatched. Germline-derived CDR1 and CDR2 are MNHEY and SMNVEV (reference sequence). The CDR3 spans 18 residues. The CDR3 sequence is CASRRLLGTASSTDTQYF. The CDR3 DNA sequence: TGTGCCAGCAGAAGATTACTGGGGACAGCGTCTAGCACAGATACGCAGTATTTT.